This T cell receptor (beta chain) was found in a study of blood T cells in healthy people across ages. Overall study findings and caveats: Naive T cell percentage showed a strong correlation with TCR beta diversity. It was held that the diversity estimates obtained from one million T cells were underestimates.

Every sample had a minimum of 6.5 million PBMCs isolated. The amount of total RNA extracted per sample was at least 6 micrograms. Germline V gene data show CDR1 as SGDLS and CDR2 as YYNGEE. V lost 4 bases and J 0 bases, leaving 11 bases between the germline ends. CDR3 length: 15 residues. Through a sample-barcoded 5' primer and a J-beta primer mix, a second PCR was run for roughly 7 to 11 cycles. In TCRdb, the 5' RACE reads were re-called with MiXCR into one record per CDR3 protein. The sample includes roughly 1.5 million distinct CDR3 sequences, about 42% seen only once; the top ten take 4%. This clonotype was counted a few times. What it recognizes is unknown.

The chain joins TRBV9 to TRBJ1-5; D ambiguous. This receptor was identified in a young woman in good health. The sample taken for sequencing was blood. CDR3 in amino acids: CASSSGGNSNQPQHF. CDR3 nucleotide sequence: TGTGCCAGCAGCTCCGGAGGTAATAGCAATCAGCCCCAGCATTTT.